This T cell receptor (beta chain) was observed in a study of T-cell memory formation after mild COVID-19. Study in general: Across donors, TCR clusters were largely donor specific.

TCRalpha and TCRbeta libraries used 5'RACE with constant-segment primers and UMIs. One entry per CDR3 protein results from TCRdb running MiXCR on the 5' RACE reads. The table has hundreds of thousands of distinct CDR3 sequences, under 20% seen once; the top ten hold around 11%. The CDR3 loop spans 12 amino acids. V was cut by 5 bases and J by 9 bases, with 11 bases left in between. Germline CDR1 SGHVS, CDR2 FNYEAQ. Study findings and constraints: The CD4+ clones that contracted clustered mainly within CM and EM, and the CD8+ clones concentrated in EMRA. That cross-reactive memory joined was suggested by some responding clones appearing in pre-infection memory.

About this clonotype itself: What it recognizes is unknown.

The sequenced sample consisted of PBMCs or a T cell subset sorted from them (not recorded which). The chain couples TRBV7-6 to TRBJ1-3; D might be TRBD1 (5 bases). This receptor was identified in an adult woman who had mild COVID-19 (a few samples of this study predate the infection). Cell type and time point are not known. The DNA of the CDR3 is TGTGCCAGCAGCCCCAAGGGGAGCACCATATATTTT. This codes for CASSPKGSTIYF.